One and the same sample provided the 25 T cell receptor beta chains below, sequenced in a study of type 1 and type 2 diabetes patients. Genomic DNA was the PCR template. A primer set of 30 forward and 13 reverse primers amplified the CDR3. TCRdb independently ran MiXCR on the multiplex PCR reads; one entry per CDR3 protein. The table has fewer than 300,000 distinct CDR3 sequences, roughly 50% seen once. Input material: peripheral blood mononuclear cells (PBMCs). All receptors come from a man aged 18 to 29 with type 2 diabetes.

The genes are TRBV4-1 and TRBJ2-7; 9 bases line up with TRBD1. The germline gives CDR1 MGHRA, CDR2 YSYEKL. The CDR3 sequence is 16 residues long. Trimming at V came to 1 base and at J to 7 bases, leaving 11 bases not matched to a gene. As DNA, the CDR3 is TGCGCCAGCAGCCAAGGCTCCGGGACAGGGCGCCTTGAGCAGTACTTC. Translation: CASSQGSGTGRLEQYF.

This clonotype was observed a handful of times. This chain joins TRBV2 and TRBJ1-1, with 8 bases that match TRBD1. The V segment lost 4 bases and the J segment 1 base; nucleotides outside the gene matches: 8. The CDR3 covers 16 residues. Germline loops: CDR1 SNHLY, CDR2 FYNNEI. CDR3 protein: CASSGPGQVKNTEAFF. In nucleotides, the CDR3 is TGTGCCAGCAGTGGACCGGGACAGGTCAAGAACACTGAAGCTTTCTTT.

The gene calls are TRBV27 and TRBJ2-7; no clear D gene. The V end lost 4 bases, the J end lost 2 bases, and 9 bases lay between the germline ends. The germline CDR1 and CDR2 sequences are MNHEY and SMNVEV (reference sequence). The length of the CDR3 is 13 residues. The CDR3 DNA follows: TGTGCCAGCAGTTGGACGGAAACCTACGAGCAGTACTTC. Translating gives CASSWTETYEQYF.

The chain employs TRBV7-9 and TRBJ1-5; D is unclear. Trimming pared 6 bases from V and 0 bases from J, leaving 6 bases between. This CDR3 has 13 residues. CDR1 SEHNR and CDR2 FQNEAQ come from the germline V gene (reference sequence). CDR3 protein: CASSYYSNQPQHF. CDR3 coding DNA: TGTGCCAGCAGTTATTATAGCAATCAGCCCCAGCATTTT.

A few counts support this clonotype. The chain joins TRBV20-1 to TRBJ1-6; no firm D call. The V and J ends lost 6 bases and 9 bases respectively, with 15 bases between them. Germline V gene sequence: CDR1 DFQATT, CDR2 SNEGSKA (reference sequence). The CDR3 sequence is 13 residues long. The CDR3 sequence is CSAWTDLLSPLHF. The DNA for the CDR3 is TGCAGTGCCTGGACCGACCTTCTTTCACCCCTCCACTTT.

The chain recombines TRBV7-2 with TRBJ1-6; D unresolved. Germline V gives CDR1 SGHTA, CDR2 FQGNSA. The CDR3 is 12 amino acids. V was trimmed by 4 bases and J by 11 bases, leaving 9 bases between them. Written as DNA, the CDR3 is TGTGCCAGCAGCTCGAGGACGACACCCCTCCACTTT. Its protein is CASSSRTTPLHF. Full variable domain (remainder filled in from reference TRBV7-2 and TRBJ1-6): GAGVSQSPSNKVTEKGKDVELRCDPISGHTALYWYRQSLGQGLEFLIYFQGNSAPDKSGLPSDRFSAERTGGSVSTLTIQRTQQEDSAVYLCASSSRTTPLHFGNGTRLTVT.

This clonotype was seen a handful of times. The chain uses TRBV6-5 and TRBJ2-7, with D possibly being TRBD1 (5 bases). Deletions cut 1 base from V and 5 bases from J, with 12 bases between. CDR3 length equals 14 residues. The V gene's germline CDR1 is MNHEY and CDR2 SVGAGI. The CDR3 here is CASSYYGRAHEQYF. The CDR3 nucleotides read TGTGCCAGCAGTTACTATGGCAGGGCACACGAGCAGTACTTC.

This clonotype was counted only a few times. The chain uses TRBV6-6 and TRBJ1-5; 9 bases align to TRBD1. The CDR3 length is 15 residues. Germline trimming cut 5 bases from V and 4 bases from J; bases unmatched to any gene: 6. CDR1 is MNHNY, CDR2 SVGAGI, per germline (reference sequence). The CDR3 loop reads CASSDDRGGNQPQHF. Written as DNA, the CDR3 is TGTGCCAGCAGTGATGACAGGGGGGGAAATCAGCCCCAGCATTTT.

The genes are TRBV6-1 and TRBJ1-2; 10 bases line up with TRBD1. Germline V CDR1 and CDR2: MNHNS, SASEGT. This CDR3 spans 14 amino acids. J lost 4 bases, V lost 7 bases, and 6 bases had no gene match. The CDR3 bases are TGTGCCAGCATGGGGGACAGGGGAGGCTATGGCTACACCTTC. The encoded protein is CASMGDRGGYGYTF.

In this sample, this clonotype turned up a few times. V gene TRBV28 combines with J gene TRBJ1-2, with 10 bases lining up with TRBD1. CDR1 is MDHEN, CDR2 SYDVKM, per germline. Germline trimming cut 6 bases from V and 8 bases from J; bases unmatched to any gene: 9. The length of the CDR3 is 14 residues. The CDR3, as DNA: TGTGCCAGCAGCGTAGCGGGACAGGGGATGGGCTACACCTTC. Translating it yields CASSVAGQGMGYTF.

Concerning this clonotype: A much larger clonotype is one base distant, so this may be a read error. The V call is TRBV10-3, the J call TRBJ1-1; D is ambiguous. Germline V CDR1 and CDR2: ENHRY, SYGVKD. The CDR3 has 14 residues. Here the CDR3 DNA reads TGTGCCGTCAGTGAGGACGGAATGAACACTGAAGCTTTCTTT. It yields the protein CAVSEDGMNTEAFF.

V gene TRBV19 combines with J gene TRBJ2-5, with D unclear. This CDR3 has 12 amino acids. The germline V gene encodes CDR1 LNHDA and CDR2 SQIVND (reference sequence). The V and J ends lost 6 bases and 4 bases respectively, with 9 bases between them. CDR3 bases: TGTGCCAGTAGCCAACACGGAGAGACCCAGTACTTC. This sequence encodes CASSQHGETQYF.

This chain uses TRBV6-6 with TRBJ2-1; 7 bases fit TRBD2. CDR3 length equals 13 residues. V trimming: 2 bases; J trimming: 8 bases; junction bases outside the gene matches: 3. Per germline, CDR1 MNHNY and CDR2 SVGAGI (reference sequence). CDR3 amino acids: CASSYPSGHEQFF. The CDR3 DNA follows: TGTGCCAGCAGTTACCCTAGCGGTCATGAGCAGTTCTTC.

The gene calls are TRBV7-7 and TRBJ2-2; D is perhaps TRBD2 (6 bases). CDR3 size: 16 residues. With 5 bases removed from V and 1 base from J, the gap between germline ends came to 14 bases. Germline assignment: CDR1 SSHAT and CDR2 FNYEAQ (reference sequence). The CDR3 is CASSPSPGLNTGELFF. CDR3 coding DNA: TGTGCCAGCAGCCCCAGTCCGGGACTGAACACCGGGGAGCTGTTTTTT.

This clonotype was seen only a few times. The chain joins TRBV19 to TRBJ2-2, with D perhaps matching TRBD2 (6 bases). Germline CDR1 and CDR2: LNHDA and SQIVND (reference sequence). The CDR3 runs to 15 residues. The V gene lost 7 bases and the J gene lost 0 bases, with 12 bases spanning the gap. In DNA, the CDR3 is TGTGCCAGTACCCTGGGGAGGACGAACACCGGGGAGCTGTTTTTT. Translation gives CASTLGRTNTGELFF.

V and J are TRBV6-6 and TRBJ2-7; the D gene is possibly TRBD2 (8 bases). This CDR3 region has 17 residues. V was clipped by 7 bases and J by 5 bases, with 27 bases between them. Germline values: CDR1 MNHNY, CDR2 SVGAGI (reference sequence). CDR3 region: CASTPGGAFSGTHEQYF. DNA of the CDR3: TGTGCCAGCACTCCAGGGGGGGCCTTTAGCGGGACCCACGAGCAGTACTTC.

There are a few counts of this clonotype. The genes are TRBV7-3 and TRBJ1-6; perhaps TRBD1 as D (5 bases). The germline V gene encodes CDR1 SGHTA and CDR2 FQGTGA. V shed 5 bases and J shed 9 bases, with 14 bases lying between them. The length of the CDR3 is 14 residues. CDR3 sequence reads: CASSARVGSSPLHF. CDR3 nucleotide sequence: TGTGCCAGCAGCGCCAGGGTAGGTAGTTCACCCCTCCACTTT.

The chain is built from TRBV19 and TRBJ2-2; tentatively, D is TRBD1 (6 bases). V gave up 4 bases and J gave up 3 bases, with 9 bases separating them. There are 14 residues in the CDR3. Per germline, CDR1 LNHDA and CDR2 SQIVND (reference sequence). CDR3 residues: CASSKQGYTGELFF. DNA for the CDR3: TGTGCCAGTAGTAAACAGGGATACACCGGGGAGCTGTTTTTT.

The CDR3 nucleotides read TGTGCCAGCAGCCAGGGCAAGGGCGAGGGCTACACCTTC. This translates into CASSQGKGEGYTF. The chain employs TRBV7-3 and TRBJ1-2, with a weak D call TRBD1 (5 bases). In germline, CDR1 is SGHTA, CDR2 FQGTGA. This CDR3 contains 13 residues. Trimming took 5 bases from V and 8 from J, leaving 15 bases between them.

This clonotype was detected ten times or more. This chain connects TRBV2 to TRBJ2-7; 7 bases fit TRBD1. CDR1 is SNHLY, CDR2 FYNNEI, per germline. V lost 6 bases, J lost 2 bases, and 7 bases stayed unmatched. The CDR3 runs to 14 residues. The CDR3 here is CASSEDRMTYEQYF. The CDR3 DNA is TGTGCCAGCAGCGAGGACAGGATGACCTACGAGCAGTACTTC.

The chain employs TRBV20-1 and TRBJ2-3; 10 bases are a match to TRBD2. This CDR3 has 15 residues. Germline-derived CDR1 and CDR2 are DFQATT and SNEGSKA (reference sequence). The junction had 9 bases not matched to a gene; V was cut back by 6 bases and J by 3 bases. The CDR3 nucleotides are TGCAGTGCCTGGACGGGACTAGCGTCGACAGATACGCAGTATTTT. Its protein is CSAWTGLASTDTQYF.

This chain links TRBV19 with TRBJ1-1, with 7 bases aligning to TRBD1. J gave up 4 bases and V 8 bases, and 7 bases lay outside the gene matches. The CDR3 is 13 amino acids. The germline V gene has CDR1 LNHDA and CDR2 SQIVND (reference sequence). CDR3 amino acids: CASQQGSGTEAFF. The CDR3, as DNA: TGTGCCAGTCAACAGGGGTCGGGCACTGAAGCTTTCTTT.

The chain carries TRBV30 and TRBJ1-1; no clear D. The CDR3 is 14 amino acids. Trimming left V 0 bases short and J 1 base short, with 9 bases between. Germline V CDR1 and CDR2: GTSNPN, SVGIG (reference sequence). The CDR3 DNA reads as TGTGCCTGGAGTGTACTCTCAGGGAACACTGAAGCTTTCTTT. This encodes CAWSVLSGNTEAFF.

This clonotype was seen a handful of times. The CDR3 DNA follows: TGTGCCAGCAGCTCTAGCGGGAGAGAAGTGGAGACCCAGTACTTC. Residues: CASSSSGREVETQYF. The chain links TRBV7-9 to TRBJ2-5; 10 nucleotides align to TRBD2. From germline, CDR1 is SEHNR and CDR2 FQNEAQ (reference sequence). This CDR3 region has 15 residues. V lost 4 bases and J lost 5; bases outside the gene matches: 7.

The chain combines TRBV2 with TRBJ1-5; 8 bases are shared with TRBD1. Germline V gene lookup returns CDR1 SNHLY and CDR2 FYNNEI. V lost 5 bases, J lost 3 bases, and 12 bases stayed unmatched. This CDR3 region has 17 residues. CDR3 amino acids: CASSLTVGQVINQPQHF. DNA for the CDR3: TGTGCCAGCAGTCTTACCGTGGGACAGGTGATCAATCAGCCCCAGCATTTT.